The TCR beta chain under discussion was sequenced for a study of blood T cell repertoires in COVID-19. The junction had 3 bases not matched to a gene; V was cut back by 6 bases and J by 4 bases. This CDR3 comprises 13 residues. Germline CDR1 reads MNHEY; CDR2 reads SMNVEV (reference sequence). The authors' processing: How many nucleated cells were present was estimated from reference gene primer amplification. The assay was immunoSEQ multiplex PCR, and TCRdb's table has in-frame clones only and misses some. V and J calls and clone size are those listed in that table; D and trimming were worked out from the DNA. The table includes 140,000 or so clones, around four fifths detected once.

The chain carries TRBV27 and TRBJ1-1; 9 nucleotides agree with TRBD1. Sequences were obtained from peripheral blood. The receptor comes from an elderly woman with acute or convalescent COVID-19. CDR3 sequence (DNA): TGTGCCAGCAGCAAGACAGGGGGCACTGAAGCTTTCTTT. This codes for CASSKTGGTEAFF.